This T cell receptor beta chain was retrieved from a study of CD8+ T cells in alopecia areata. Study context: C3H/HeJ donors with spontaneous alopecia, 6-12 months old, supplied skin grafts to roughly 6-11-week-old female C3H/HeJ mice.

The V gene lost 3 bases and the J gene lost 0 bases, with 11 bases spanning the gap. CDR1 and CDR2 (germline): NSQYPW, LRSPGD (reference sequence). CDR3 length: 16 residues. Overall study results and limits: Scalp repertoires also include resident alphabeta T cells from normal skin. Normal scalp had lower clonality than lesional scalp, with alopecia totalis/universalis lesions showing this most strongly.

After isolation, RNA underwent reverse transcription to generate cDNA as the sequencing template. Profiled with immunoSEQ multiplex PCR; TCRdb holds only in-frame clones, not every one. This sample comprises around 100,000 clones, none seen once only. This clone has more than one count but fewer than ten. The antigen is unknown. Gene names follow the mouse nomenclature. The CDR3 is cut off 4 residues early in the read; its end comes from the germline J gene. The sample was lesional skin. The sequence derives from a C3H/HeJ mouse with alopecia areata. This mouse strain has H2-k as its MHC haplotype. The V gene is TRBV1, the J gene TRBJ2-2; a weak D match, TRBD1 (5 bases). The covered CDR3 bases are TGCACCTGCAGTGCTGGCAGGGTTGCAAACACCGGG. Protein: CTCSAGRVANTG. The entire CDR3 is CTCSAGRVANTGQLYF.